A selection of T cell receptor beta chains follows, all from one sample in a study of shared clonotypes between healthy human individuals. TCRdb keeps only in-frame clones here, not all; method: immunoSEQ multiplex PCR. The sample holds 2 million to 3 million clones; 80% to 95% are singletons and the top ten take about 0.38%. The sequencing sample was made of naive CD4+ T cells from PBMCs. The receptors were sampled from a man between 18 and 35 years old in good health. Some clones in this sample may be carry-over from other donors' samples. Each CDR3 is given with its conserved first and last residue. The D gene is left open where the match is weak. Clone size is given for some rows only: seen once, a few or many times, or a class if the clone is expanded.

J: TRBJ1-1; size: few; D: .; V: TRBV5-4; DNA: TGTGCCAGCAGTATCTCGAACACTGAAGCTTTCTTT; CDR3: CASSISNTEAFF
J: TRBJ2-5; size: .; D: TRBD2; V: TRBV19; DNA: TGTGCCAGTAGTATATCAGCGGGGACGCAAGAGACCCAGTACTTC; CDR3: CASSISAGTQETQYF
J: TRBJ1-1; size: few; D: .; V: TRBV28; DNA: TGTGCCAGCAGCTCCGGGACGGCGAACACTGAAGCTTTCTTT; CDR3: CASSSGTANTEAFF
J: TRBJ2-7; size: .; D: TRBD1; V: TRBV28; DNA: TGTGCCAGCAGTTTATCGGACAGGGGCTACGAGCAGTACTTC; CDR3: CASSLSDRGYEQYF
J: TRBJ2-5; size: .; D: TRBD2; V: TRBV6-1; DNA: TGTGCCAGCAGTCCCCGGACTAGACAAGAGACCCAGTACTTC; CDR3: CASSPRTRQETQYF
J: TRBJ2-5; size: .; D: .; V: TRBV2; DNA: TGTGCCAGCAGTGATAATGGACGAGAGACCCAGTACTTC; CDR3: CASSDNGRETQYF
J: TRBJ1-1; size: few; D: .; V: TRBV2; DNA: TGTGCCAGCAGGAGGACACCGAACACTGAAGCTTTCTTT; CDR3: CASRRTPNTEAFF
J: TRBJ2-7; size: .; D: .; V: TRBV6-5; DNA: TGTGCCAGCAGTTACTCGAGGTCCAGGGGTAGCGAGCAGTACTTC; CDR3: CASSYSRSRGSEQYF
J: TRBJ2-2; size: .; D: .; V: TRBV11-3; DNA: TGTGCCAGCAGCCCAGACCGGTGGAACACCGGGGAGCTGTTTTTT; CDR3: CASSPDRWNTGELFF
J: TRBJ1-2; size: .; D: .; V: TRBV19; DNA: TGTGCCAGTAGTATTTTTCACAGCAATAACTATGGCTACACCTTC; CDR3: CASSIFHSNNYGYTF
J: TRBJ2-7; size: .; D: .; V: TRBV6-1; DNA: TGTGCCAGCAGAGTCGAACGACAGGCCCACGAGCAGTACTTC; CDR3: CASRVERQAHEQYF
J: TRBJ2-3; size: .; D: .; V: TRBV7-3; DNA: TGTGCCAGCAGCCCCAGTTTAGCGGCAGATACGCAGTATTTT; CDR3: CASSPSLAADTQYF
J: TRBJ2-5; size: .; D: .; V: TRBV5-1; DNA: TGCGCCACCACAAGGAGGGGTGGACAAGAGACCCAGTACTTC; CDR3: CATTRRGGQETQYF
J: TRBJ1-3; size: .; D: TRBD1; V: TRBV10-3; DNA: TGTGCCATCAGTCGACAGGGGGGCGCCTCTGGAAACACCATATATTTT; CDR3: CAISRQGGASGNTIYF
J: TRBJ2-7; size: .; D: .; V: TRBV28; DNA: TGTGCCAGCAGTCTCCAGGGTTCTTACGAGCAGTACTTC; CDR3: CASSLQGSYEQYF
J: TRBJ2-2; size: .; D: .; V: TRBV9; DNA: TGTGCCAGCAGCCTCAAAGGGGATGTAAACACCGGGGAGCTGTTTTTT; CDR3: CASSLKGDVNTGELFF
J: TRBJ2-7; size: .; D: TRBD1; V: TRBV5-1; DNA: TGCGCCAGCAGCTTGGCCACAGGGGGTCCCTACGAGCAGTACTTC; CDR3: CASSLATGGPYEQYF
J: TRBJ2-7; size: .; D: .; V: TRBV5-3; DNA: TGTGCCAGAAGCTTGGGGACGGGAGTGTTCTACGAGCAGTACTTC; CDR3: CARSLGTGVFYEQYF
J: TRBJ1-5; size: .; D: TRBD1; V: TRBV28; DNA: TGTGCCAGCTCAGGAACAGGGGGCTACAATCAGCCCCAGCATTTT; CDR3: CASSGTGGYNQPQHF
J: TRBJ1-2; size: .; D: .; V: TRBV5-5; DNA: TGTGCCAGCAGCCTAAAGGGGAACAGTAACTATGGCTACACCTTC; CDR3: CASSLKGNSNYGYTF
J: TRBJ2-5; size: .; D: TRBD1; V: TRBV10-3; DNA: TGTGCCATCAGTGAAGGGGACAGGGGCCAAGAGACCCAGTACTTC; CDR3: CAISEGDRGQETQYF
J: TRBJ1-6; size: .; D: TRBD1; V: TRBV28; DNA: TGTGCCAGCAGCGATACGACAGGGAGAAATTCACCCCTCCACTTT; CDR3: CASSDTTGRNSPLHF
J: TRBJ1-5; size: once; D: TRBD1; V: TRBV28; DNA: TGTGCCAGCAGTTTTGGACAGGGTATCTGGCAGCCCCAGCATTTT; CDR3: CASSFGQGIWQPQHF
J: TRBJ1-5; size: .; D: .; V: TRBV4-1; DNA: TGCGCCAGCAGCCTCACGACGTCTAGCAATCAGCCCCAGCATTTT; CDR3: CASSLTTSSNQPQHF
J: TRBJ2-7; size: .; D: .; V: TRBV9; DNA: TGTGCCAGCAGCCCGAGAGGCAGTATCTCCTACGAGCAGTACTTC; CDR3: CASSPRGSISYEQYF
J: TRBJ2-3; size: .; D: .; V: TRBV5-1; DNA: TGCGCCAGCAGCTTGGCCGGGACTCAGGCAAGAGATACGCAGTATTTT; CDR3: CASSLAGTQARDTQYF
J: TRBJ2-7; size: .; D: .; V: TRBV11-3; DNA: TGTGCCAGCAGCGAGACAGGCTACGAGCAGTACTTC; CDR3: CASSETGYEQYF
J: TRBJ2-7; size: once; D: .; V: TRBV20-1; DNA: TGCAGTGTGGGGGAGCAGTACTTC; CDR3: CSVGEQYF
J: TRBJ2-7; size: .; D: .; V: TRBV25-1; DNA: TGTGCCACCATACCCCCAGGGGCCGAGCAGTACTTC; CDR3: CATIPPGAEQYF
J: TRBJ1-2; size: .; D: TRBD1; V: TRBV28; DNA: TGTGCCAGCAGTTCGGGACAGGGGACCTATGGCTACACCTTC; CDR3: CASSSGQGTYGYTF
J: TRBJ2-1; size: .; D: TRBD2; V: TRBV7-2; DNA: TGTGCCAGCAGCTTAAGTCTAGCGGGCTATGAGCAGTTCTTC; CDR3: CASSLSLAGYEQFF
J: TRBJ2-1; size: few; D: TRBD2; V: TRBV12-5; DNA: TGTGCTAGTGGTTTGGCCCGGACTAGCGGGAGCTCCTACAATGAGCAGTTCTTC; CDR3: CASGLARTSGSSYNEQFF
J: TRBJ1-2; size: .; D: TRBD1; V: TRBV2; DNA: TGTGCCAGCAGTGCAGGGGGCCGGGGCTACACCTTC; CDR3: CASSAGGRGYTF
J: TRBJ1-5; size: .; D: .; V: TRBV7-8; DNA: TGTGCCAGCAGCGCTAACAGACAGTCATTTAGCAATCAGCCCCAGCATTTT; CDR3: CASSANRQSFSNQPQHF
J: TRBJ2-3; size: once; D: .; V: TRBV28; DNA: TGTGCCAGCAGACCCTCCCTGGGGAGCACAGATACGCAGTATTTT; CDR3: CASRPSLGSTDTQYF
J: TRBJ2-7; size: .; D: TRBD1; V: TRBV11-1; DNA: TGTGCCAGCAGCTTTCTCGGGCAGGGGGAGAGCGAGCAGTACTTC; CDR3: CASSFLGQGESEQYF
J: TRBJ2-2; size: once; D: TRBD1; V: TRBV28; DNA: TGTGCCAGCACCCCGGGACAGGGAAAAAAAGGCGGGGAGCTGTTTTTT; CDR3: CASTPGQGKKGGELFF
J: TRBJ2-7; size: .; D: TRBD1; V: TRBV5-8; DNA: TGTGCCAGCAGCGGTTTAAAACGGGACAGGGAAACTCAGTACTTC; CDR3: CASSGLKRDRETQYF
J: TRBJ2-6; size: .; D: TRBD2; V: TRBV29-1; DNA: TGCAGCGTCGAGAATAGCGGGCCACGCGACTCTGGGGCCAACGTCCTGACTTTC; CDR3: CSVENSGPRDSGANVLTF
J: TRBJ1-4; size: .; D: .; V: TRBV2; DNA: TGTGCCAGCAGTCTGGTCACAACTAATGAAAAACTGTTTTTT; CDR3: CASSLVTTNEKLFF
J: TRBJ2-7; size: .; D: .; V: TRBV5-1; DNA: TGCGCCAGCAGCTTGGCCGAGGGAACATCCTACGAGCAGTACTTC; CDR3: CASSLAEGTSYEQYF
J: TRBJ2-1; size: .; D: TRBD2; V: TRBV11-2; DNA: TGTGCCAGCAGCTTATCTAGGACTAGCGGGAGGTCGGATGAGCAGTTCTTC; CDR3: CASSLSRTSGRSDEQFF
J: TRBJ2-7; size: .; D: TRBD2; V: TRBV10-3; DNA: TGTGCCATCAGTGAGGGACTAGGCCGTACCTACGAGCAGTACTTC; CDR3: CAISEGLGRTYEQYF
J: TRBJ1-1; size: few; D: .; V: TRBV5-4; DNA: TGTGCCAGCAGCTTGGATGGACGGATGAACACTGAAGCTTTCTTT; CDR3: CASSLDGRMNTEAFF
J: TRBJ1-1; size: .; D: TRBD1; V: TRBV28; DNA: TGTGCCAGCAGTTTCCCCCAGGGGGCGAGTCGGGCTGAAGCTTTCTTT; CDR3: CASSFPQGASRAEAFF
J: TRBJ2-3; size: .; D: TRBD2; V: TRBV5-5; DNA: TGTGCCAGCAGCTCCGTCCCCAGGGGAGCGGGGGTCACAGATACGCAGTATTTT; CDR3: CASSSVPRGAGVTDTQYF
J: TRBJ2-5; size: .; D: .; V: TRBV30; DNA: TGTGCCTGGAACTCAGTGGGGGAGACCCAGTACTTC; CDR3: CAWNSVGETQYF
J: TRBJ2-7; size: .; D: TRBD1; V: TRBV29-1; DNA: TGCAGCGTTAGGACAGGGGGTAACGAGCAGTACTTC; CDR3: CSVRTGGNEQYF
J: TRBJ2-7; size: .; D: TRBD1; V: TRBV11-2; DNA: TGTGCCAGCAGCTCAGACAGGGGGAGTGGGCAGTACTTC; CDR3: CASSSDRGSGQYF
J: TRBJ2-7; size: .; D: .; V: TRBV5-5; DNA: TGTGCCAGCAGCTTGGTAGGAGGCGAGCAGTACTTC; CDR3: CASSLVGGEQYF
J: TRBJ2-7; size: once; D: .; V: TRBV6-5; DNA: TGTGCCAGCAGTCGGACAGCTTACTCCTACGAGCAGTACTTC; CDR3: CASSRTAYSYEQYF
J: TRBJ2-5; size: .; D: .; V: TRBV5-4; DNA: TGTGCCAGCAACTACCGAGTTCGAGAGACCCAGTACTTC; CDR3: CASNYRVRETQYF
J: TRBJ2-5; size: .; D: TRBD2; V: TRBV5-1; DNA: TGCGCCAGCAGCTTGGCAACACTAGCGGGGCAAGAGACCCAGTACTTC; CDR3: CASSLATLAGQETQYF
J: TRBJ2-1; size: .; D: TRBD2; V: TRBV5-1; DNA: TGCGCCAGCAGCCCTCCTTGGCTAGCGGGAAGCTACAATGAGCAGTTCTTC; CDR3: CASSPPWLAGSYNEQFF
J: TRBJ2-1; size: once; D: TRBD2; V: TRBV7-2; DNA: TGTGCCAGCAGCTTCGGACTAGCGAACGATGAGCAGTTCTTC; CDR3: CASSFGLANDEQFF
J: TRBJ2-1; size: .; D: .; V: TRBV7-8; DNA: TGTGCCAGCAGCTTAATTGTAGGTGGGAGCTCCTACAATGAGCAGTTCTTC; CDR3: CASSLIVGGSSYNEQFF